This entry describes one T cell receptor beta chain. Its antigen target is currently unknown. Base qualities are not provided; no much larger clone lies one nucleotide away. This sample is drawn from a study of blood T cell repertoires in COVID-19 (dated by TCRdb to the early 2020s). Broadly, across the study: Collaborator samples came from the United States, Italy and Spain and covered acute and convalescent phases of COVID-19. Where available, HLA class I and class II types were taken from metadata supplied by the sample provider and were not determined by assay-based typing. The prospective study material was composed of cDNA or gDNA derived from T cells, B-cell-depleted T cells, or PBMCs. Samples were obtained from the ongoing ImmuneRACE study (first 160 participants) and from 1,254 subjects provided by 6 global collaborators. The repertoires were made available in a free public database intended to serve as a resource for research on the immune response to SARS-CoV-2. Deeply sampled blood TCRbeta repertoires from subjects exposed to, actively infected with, or recovered from COVID-19 were included in the dataset. Sample metadata almost always included a de-identified subject ID, COVID-19 status, age in years and sex.

Another Seattle source contributed samples from volunteer blood donors who had recovered from COVID-19. Collaborating institutions collected whole blood in K2EDTA tubes following their own protocols. For TCRbeta analysis, collaborators shipped samples as frozen whole blood, isolated PBMCs, or DNA extracted from either of those sample types. The investigation overall reported the following: The quantity of clinical and demographic metadata differed by source and by participant and was supplied without curation.

TCRbeta CDR3 regions were amplified from genomic DNA using the immunoSEQ Assay, a bias-controlled multiplex PCR. On the authors' methods: The number of nucleated cells in each sample was estimated by amplification of reference gene primers within the assay. To quantify the absolute abundance of each unique TCRbeta CDR3 rearrangement, sequence reads were collapsed and filtered. For each sample, productive Simpson clonality was calculated by taking the square root of Simpson's diversity index across productive rearrangements. TCRdb took this table from immuneACCESS and kept in-frame rearrangements with V and J called. Such tables lack part of the clones; where checked against another copy, unresolved V genes explain under half of the gap, and the rest is unexplained. The V and J calls and clone size were taken over from that table, and D and trimming were inferred from the DNA. This sample is represented by approximately 230,000 clones; around nine tenths of them were singletons. Clones ranked in the top ten supply 2% to 2.5% of the sample.

The sample consisted of peripheral blood. The sequence derives from a woman aged 40 to 50 who had recovered from COVID-19.

The CDR3 here reads CASSIAVNSPNYGYTF. The DNA sequence is as follows: TGTGCCAGTAGTATAGCTGTGAACAGTCCTAACTATGGCTACACCTTC. The receptor chain draws on TRBV19 and TRBJ1-2; the D gene cannot be resolved reliably. As encoded in the germline V gene (reference sequence), CDR1 is LNHDA while CDR2 is SQIVND. The V end loses 1 base and the J end loses 0 bases, and a stretch of 12 bases separates them. The cysteine opens and the phenylalanine closes a CDR3 of 16 amino acids. CDR3 DNA only is kept here, 48 bases in frame from base 1. Here the CDR3 is joined to the reference TRBV19 and TRBJ1-2 genes, and the full variable domain is: DGGITQSPKYLFRKEGQNVTLSCEQNLNHDAMYWYRQDPGQGLRLIYYSQIVNDFQKGDIAEGYSVSREKKESFPLTVTSAQKNPTAFYLCASSIAVNSPNYGYTFGSGTRLTVV.